Listed here is a single T cell receptor beta chain. The antigen remains unidentified. The sample is drawn from a study of T cell responses to AZD1222 COVID-19 vaccine. The wider study: Doses given second, at about 4 or about 12 weeks, were pooled.

Here immunoSEQ multiplex PCR was the method, and the copy in TCRdb shows in-frame clones only, minus some. Of roughly 180,000 clones listed, roughly 87% are singletons. Findings and caveats of the study: The breadth and depth of Spike-specific TCRs increased once two AZD1222 doses had been given. Only a handful of AZD1222 recipients were seropositive at baseline. Clonal diversity was possibly underestimated, and white British individuals and females predominated among donors.

Sequenced here: peripheral blood, sampled on day 0 of AZD1222 vaccination. The receptor comes from an adult in good health.

The CDR3 DNA follows: TGTGCCAGCATCACGGACACGGCGAGGTATGGCTACACCTTC. Translated, it gives CASITDTARYGYTF. The rearrangement joins TRBV2 to TRBJ1-2; TRBD1 is a possible D gene (5 bases). This CDR3 is 14 amino acids long. Trimming removed 7 bases from V and 5 bases from J, with 17 bases in between. Per germline, CDR1 SNHLY and CDR2 FYNNEI.